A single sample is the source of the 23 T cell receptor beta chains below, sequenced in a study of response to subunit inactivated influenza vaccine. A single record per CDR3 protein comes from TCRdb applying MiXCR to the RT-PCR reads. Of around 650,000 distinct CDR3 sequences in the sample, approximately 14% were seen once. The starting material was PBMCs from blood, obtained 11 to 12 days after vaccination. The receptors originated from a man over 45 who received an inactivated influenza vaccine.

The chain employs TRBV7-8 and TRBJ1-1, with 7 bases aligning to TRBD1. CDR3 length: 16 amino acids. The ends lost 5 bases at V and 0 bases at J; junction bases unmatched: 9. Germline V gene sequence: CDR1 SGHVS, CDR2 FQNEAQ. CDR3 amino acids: CASSRTGRALNTEAFF. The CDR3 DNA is TGTGCCAGCAGCCGGACAGGACGGGCCTTGAACACTGAAGCTTTCTTT.

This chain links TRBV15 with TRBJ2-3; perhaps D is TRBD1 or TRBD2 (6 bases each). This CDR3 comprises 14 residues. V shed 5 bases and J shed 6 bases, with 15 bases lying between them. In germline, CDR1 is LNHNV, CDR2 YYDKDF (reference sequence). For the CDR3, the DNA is TGTGCCACCAGCGGGGGGCTGGGTCTGGATACGCAGTATTTT. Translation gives CATSGGLGLDTQYF.

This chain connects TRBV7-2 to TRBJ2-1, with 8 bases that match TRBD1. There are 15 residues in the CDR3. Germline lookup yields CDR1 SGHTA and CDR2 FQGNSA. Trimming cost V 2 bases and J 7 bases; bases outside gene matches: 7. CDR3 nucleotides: TGTGCCAGCAGCTTAACGCAGGGGGCGCGAAATGAGCAGTTCTTC. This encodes CASSLTQGARNEQFF.

The DNA for the CDR3 is TGTGCCAGCAGACCGGGACAGAACTCCTACGAGCAGTACTTC. Translating gives CASRPGQNSYEQYF. The chain links TRBV28 to TRBJ2-7; the match to TRBD1 covers 7 bases. The germline V gene encodes CDR1 MDHEN and CDR2 SYDVKM. The CDR3 is 14 amino acids. The junction had 5 bases not matched to a gene; V was cut back by 6 bases and J by 0 bases.

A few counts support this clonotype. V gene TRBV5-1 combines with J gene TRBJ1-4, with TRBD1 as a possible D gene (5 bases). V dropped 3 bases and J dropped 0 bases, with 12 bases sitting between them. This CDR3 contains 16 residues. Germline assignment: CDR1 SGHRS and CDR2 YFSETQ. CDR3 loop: CASSSGAASTNEKLFF. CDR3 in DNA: TGCGCCAGCAGCTCTGGGGCCGCGTCAACTAATGAAAAACTGTTTTTT.

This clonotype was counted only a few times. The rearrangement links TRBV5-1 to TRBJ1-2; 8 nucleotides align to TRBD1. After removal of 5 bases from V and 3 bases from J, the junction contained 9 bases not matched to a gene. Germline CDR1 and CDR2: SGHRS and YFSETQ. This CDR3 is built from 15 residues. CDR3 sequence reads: CASRSDRGPYYGYTF. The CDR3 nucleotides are TGCGCCAGCAGATCCGACAGGGGCCCTTACTATGGCTACACCTTC.

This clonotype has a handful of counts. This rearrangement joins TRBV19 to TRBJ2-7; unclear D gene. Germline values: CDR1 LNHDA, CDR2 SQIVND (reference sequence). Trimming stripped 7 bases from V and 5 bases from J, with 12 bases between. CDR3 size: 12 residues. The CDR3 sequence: CASKGEFHEQYF. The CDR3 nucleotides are TGTGCCAGTAAAGGAGAGTTCCACGAGCAGTACTTC. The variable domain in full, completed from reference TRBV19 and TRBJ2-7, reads DGGITQSPKYLFRKEGQNVTLSCEQNLNHDAMYWYRQDPGQGLRLIYYSQIVNDFQKGDIAEGYSVSREKKESFPLTVTSAQKNPTAFYLCASKGEFHEQYFGPGTRLTVT.

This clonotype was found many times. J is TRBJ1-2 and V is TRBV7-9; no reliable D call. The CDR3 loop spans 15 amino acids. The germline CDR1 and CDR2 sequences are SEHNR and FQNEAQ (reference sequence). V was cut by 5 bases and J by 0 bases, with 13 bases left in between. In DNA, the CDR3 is TGTGCCAGCAGCGCCCACGGAACGTCTAACTATGGCTACACCTTC. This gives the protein CASSAHGTSNYGYTF.

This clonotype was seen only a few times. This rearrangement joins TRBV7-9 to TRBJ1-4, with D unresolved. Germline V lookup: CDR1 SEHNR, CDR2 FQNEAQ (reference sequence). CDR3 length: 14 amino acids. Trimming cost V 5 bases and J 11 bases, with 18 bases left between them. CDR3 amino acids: CASSQNGVKLKLFF. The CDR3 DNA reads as TGTGCCAGCAGCCAAAACGGAGTCAAACTCAAACTGTTTTTT.

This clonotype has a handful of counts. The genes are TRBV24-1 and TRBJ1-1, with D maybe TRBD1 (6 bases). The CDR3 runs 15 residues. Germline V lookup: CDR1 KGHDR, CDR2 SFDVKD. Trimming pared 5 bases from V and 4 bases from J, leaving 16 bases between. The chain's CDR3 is CATSASGGGFTEAFF. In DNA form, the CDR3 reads TGTGCCACCAGTGCCTCCGGGGGCGGGTTCACTGAAGCTTTCTTT.

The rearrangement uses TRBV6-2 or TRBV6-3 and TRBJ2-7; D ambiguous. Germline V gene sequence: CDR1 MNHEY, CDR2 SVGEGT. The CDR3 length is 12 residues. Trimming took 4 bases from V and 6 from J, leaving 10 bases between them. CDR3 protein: CASSSHYSEQYF. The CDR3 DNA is TGTGCCAGCAGTTCGCATTATAGCGAGCAGTACTTC.

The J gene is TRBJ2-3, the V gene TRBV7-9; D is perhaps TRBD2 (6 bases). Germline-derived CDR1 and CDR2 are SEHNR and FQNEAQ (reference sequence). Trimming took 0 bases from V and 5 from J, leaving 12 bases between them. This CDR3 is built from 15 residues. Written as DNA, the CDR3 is TGTGCCAGCAGCTTAGCACTGGGGGGAAGAGATACGCAGTATTTT. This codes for CASSLALGGRDTQYF.

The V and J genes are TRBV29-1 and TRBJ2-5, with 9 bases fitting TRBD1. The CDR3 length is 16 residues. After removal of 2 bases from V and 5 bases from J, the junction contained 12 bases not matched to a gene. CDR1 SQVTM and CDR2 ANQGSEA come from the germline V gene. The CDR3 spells CSVETEGQGIWETQYF. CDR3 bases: TGCAGCGTTGAAACGGAAGGACAGGGGATTTGGGAGACCCAGTACTTC.

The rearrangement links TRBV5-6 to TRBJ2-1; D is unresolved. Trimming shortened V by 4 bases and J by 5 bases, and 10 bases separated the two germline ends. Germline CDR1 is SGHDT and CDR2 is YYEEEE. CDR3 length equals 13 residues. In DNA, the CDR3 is TGTGCCAGCAGCCTGCCTGCTGACAATGAGCAGTTCTTC. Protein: CASSLPADNEQFF.

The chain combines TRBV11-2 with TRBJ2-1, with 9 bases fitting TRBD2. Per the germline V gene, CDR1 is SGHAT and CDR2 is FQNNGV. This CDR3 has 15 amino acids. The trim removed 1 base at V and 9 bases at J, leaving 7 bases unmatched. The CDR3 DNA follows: TGTGCCAGCAGCTTAGTCGGGCTAGCGGGACGTGAGCAGTTCTTC. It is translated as CASSLVGLAGREQFF. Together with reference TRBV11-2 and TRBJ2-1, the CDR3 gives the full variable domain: EAGVAQSPRYKIIEKRQSVAFWCNPISGHATLYWYQQILGQGPKLLIQFQNNGVVDDSQLPKDRFSAERLKGVDSTLKIQPAKLEDSAVYLCASSLVGLAGREQFFGPGTRLTVL.

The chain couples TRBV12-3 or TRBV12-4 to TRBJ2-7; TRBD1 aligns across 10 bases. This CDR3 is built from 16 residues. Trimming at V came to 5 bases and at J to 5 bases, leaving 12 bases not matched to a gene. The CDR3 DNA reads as TGTGCCAGCAGTGAAATCACGGGACAGGGGCCTAACGAGCAGTACTTC. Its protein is CASSEITGQGPNEQYF.

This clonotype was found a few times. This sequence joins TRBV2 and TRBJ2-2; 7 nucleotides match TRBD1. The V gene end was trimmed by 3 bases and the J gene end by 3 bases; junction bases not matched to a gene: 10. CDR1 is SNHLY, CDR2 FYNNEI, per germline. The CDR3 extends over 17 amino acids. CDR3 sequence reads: CASSEGLQGWDTGELFF. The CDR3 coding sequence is TGTGCCAGCAGTGAGGGATTACAGGGGTGGGACACCGGGGAGCTGTTTTTT.

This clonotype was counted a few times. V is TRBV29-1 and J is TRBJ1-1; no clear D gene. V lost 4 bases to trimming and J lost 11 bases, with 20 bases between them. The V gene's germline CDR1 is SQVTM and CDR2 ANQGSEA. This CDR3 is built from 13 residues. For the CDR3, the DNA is TGCAGCGTTGGATTGAGGGCCTCCCGCTGGGCTTTCTTT. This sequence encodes CSVGLRASRWAFF.

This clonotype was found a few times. CDR3 in amino acids: CASSSTGAFSSGANVLTF. For the CDR3, the DNA is TGTGCCAGCAGTTCGACAGGGGCCTTTAGTTCTGGGGCCAACGTCCTGACTTTC. The chain is built from TRBV28 and TRBJ2-6; 8 nucleotides align to TRBD1. V lost 4 bases and J lost 1; bases outside the gene matches: 9. The CDR3 spans 18 residues. CDR1 and CDR2 (germline): MDHEN, SYDVKM.

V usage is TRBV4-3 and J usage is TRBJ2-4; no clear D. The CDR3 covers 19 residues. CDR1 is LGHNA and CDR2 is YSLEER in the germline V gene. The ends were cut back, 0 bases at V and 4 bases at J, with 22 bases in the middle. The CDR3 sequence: CASSQDTMRHQSAKNIQYF. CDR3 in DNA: TGCGCCAGCAGCCAAGATACTATGAGACACCAATCGGCAAAAAACATTCAGTACTTC.

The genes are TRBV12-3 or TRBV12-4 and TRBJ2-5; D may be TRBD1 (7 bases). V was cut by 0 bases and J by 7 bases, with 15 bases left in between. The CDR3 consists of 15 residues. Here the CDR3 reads CASSLAAGQRWTQYF. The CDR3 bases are TGTGCCAGCAGTTTAGCGGCGGGACAGAGATGGACCCAGTACTTC.

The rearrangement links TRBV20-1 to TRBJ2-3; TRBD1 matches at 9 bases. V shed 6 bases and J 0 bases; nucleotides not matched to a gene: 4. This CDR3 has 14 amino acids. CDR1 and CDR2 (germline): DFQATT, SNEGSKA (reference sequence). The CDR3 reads CSAKDRGSTDTQYF. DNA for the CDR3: TGCAGTGCAAAGGACAGGGGAAGCACAGATACGCAGTATTTT.

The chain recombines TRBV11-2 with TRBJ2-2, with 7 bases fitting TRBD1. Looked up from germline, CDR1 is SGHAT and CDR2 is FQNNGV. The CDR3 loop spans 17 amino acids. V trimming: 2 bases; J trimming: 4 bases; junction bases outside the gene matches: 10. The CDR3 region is CASSLPPPAGGTGELFF. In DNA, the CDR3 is TGTGCCAGCAGCTTACCCCCCCCCGCAGGGGGCACCGGGGAGCTGTTTTTT.